The entry that follows covers one T cell receptor beta chain sequence. CDR1 and CDR2 from the germline V gene are MDHEN and SYDVKM. CDR3 length: 16 residues. Trimming removed 5 bases at V and 5 bases at J, with 21 bases between. Enrolment of Seattle patients took place during active infection, and they were followed longitudinally. The sample comes from a study of blood T cell repertoires in COVID-19. Study background: COVID-19 samples, acute and convalescent, were from the United States, Italy and Spain.

Per the authors' pipeline: Nucleated cell number was recorded as an estimate derived from reference gene primer amplification. Assay used: immunoSEQ multiplex PCR; TCRdb lists only in-frame clones, some missing. The V and J calls and clone size come from that table; D and trimming were worked out from the DNA. The data contain about 230,000 clones, 65% to 90% of them singletons. The clonotype comes from a man over 45 with COVID-19, enrolled during active disease. The chain is built from TRBV28 and TRBJ1-2; tentative D call: TRBD1 (6 bases). The sample consisted of peripheral blood. The CDR3 here is CASSPYSQGMEYGYTF. CDR3 DNA sequence: TGTGCCAGCAGTCCATACTCACAGGGTATGGAGTATGGCTACACCTTC.